The 26 T cell receptor beta chains given below trace back to one sample, sequenced in a study of human CD8 memory T cell subsets. Sequencing libraries of TCR beta were made by UMI-labeled 5' RACE. TCRdb reprocessed the 5' RACE reads, keeping one entry per CDR3 protein, no DNA. The sample's table shows fewer than 4,000 distinct CDR3 sequences. Sequences were obtained from CD8+ T cells from PBMCs. These receptor sequences come from a human donor in good health.

This clonotype counts as medium-sized by frequency. This chain joins TRBV3-1 and TRBJ1-1. This CDR3 has 12 residues. In germline, CDR1 is LGHDT, CDR2 YNNKEL (reference sequence). The CDR3: CASSQGIAEAFF.

V and J are TRBV2 and TRBJ2-7; TCRdb's D gene call, TRBD1, goes unchecked for lack of DNA. The CDR3 covers 13 residues. From germline, CDR1 is SNHLY and CDR2 FYNNEI. CDR3 sequence: CASREQGRYEQYF.

The chain couples TRBV6-2 or TRBV6-3 to TRBJ2-1; the TRBD2 assignment by TCRdb is unverifiable without DNA. The germline gives CDR1 MNHEY, CDR2 SVGEGT. There are 15 residues in the CDR3. The CDR3 sequence is CASSYGTSGSDEQFF.

The genes are TRBV11-2 and TRBJ2-1; TCRdb's D gene call, TRBD2, goes unchecked for lack of DNA. The CDR3 consists of 16 residues. Germline lookup yields CDR1 SGHAT and CDR2 FQNNGV. CDR3 sequence: CASSMNPGLASNEQFF.

V gene TRBV28 combines with J gene TRBJ2-1; TCRdb gives TRBD2 as the D gene, but with no DNA this cannot be confirmed. The CDR3 covers 15 residues. Germline CDR1 reads MDHEN; CDR2 reads SYDVKM. The CDR3 reads CASSFLAGGRNEQFF.

Measured by frequency, this clonotype is medium-sized. This sequence joins TRBV6-2 or TRBV6-3 and TRBJ2-1; no DNA is available, so the TRBD2 call from TCRdb remains unchecked. The length of the CDR3 is 14 residues. CDR1 is MNHEY and CDR2 is SVGEGT in the germline V gene. The CDR3 region is CASGGDETYNEQFF.

V gene TRBV14 combines with J gene TRBJ2-3. This CDR3 has 14 amino acids. Germline V CDR1 and CDR2: SGHDN, FVKESK. The CDR3 region is CASSLSGGTDTQYF.

By frequency, this clonotype registers medium-sized. This chain connects TRBV21-1 to TRBJ1-5; TCRdb's D gene call, TRBD1, goes unchecked for lack of DNA. TRBV21-1 is classified as a pseudogene. The CDR3 is 21 residues long. The CDR3 is CASSKNSPIPGERSSNQPQHF.

The chain carries TRBV12-5 and TRBJ2-1; without DNA, the TCRdb call of TRBD2 cannot be checked. Looked up from germline, CDR1 is LGHNT and CDR2 is FRNRAP. The CDR3 contains 16 residues. The CDR3 reads CASGFLGDSGGYEQFF.

The gene calls are TRBV20-1 and TRBJ2-3; without DNA, the TCRdb call of TRBD2 cannot be checked. The CDR3 spans 14 residues. Germline lookup yields CDR1 DFQATT and CDR2 SNEGSKA (reference sequence). The CDR3 reads CSARASGSTDTQYF.

The CDR3 sequence is CASSARQGSEAFF. This rearrangement joins TRBV7-6 to TRBJ1-1; TCRdb outputs TRBD1, but without DNA this stays unchecked. The CDR3 sequence is 13 residues long. Germline CDR1 reads SGHVS; CDR2 reads FNYEAQ. The whole variable domain, filled in from reference TRBV7-6 and TRBJ1-1, reads GAGVSQSPRYKVTKRGQDVALRCDPISGHVSLYWYRQALGQGPEFLTYFNYEAQQDKSGLPNDRFSAERPEGSISTLTIQRTEQRDSAMYRCASSARQGSEAFFGQGTRLTVV.

This clonotype counts as medium-sized by frequency. CDR3 protein: CSARSGGSAETQYF. J is TRBJ2-5 and V is TRBV20-1; TCRdb's D gene call, TRBD1, goes unchecked for lack of DNA. CDR1 and CDR2 from the germline V gene are DFQATT and SNEGSKA (reference sequence). The CDR3 has 14 residues.

The chain recombines TRBV6-6 with TRBJ1-1. Per the germline V gene, CDR1 is MNHNY and CDR2 is SVGAGI (reference sequence). The CDR3 runs to 15 residues. This chain's CDR3 is CASSYPRGMNTEAFF.

The chain is built from TRBV29-1 and TRBJ2-7; the TCRdb call, TRBD2, lacks DNA for checking. Looked up from germline, CDR1 is SQVTM and CDR2 is ANQGSEA. The CDR3 runs to 13 residues. The CDR3 region is CSVAAGLTYEQYF.

V usage is TRBV20-1 and J usage is TRBJ1-1; TCRdb lists TRBD1, though no DNA is available to test this call. The germline V gene has CDR1 DFQATT and CDR2 SNEGSKA (reference sequence). The CDR3 is 12 amino acids. CDR3: CSARPRDTEAFF.

The chain links TRBV6-4 to TRBJ2-3; TCRdb names TRBD2, which stays unverified in the absence of DNA. The CDR3 runs to 17 residues. CDR1 is MRHNA and CDR2 is SNTAGT in the germline V gene. CDR3 in amino acids: CASSDMASGGAADTQYF.

This clonotype is classed as medium-sized by frequency. V usage is TRBV24-1 and J usage is TRBJ2-2; as DNA is missing, the TRBD2 call by TCRdb cannot be tested. The CDR3 runs 16 residues. In germline, CDR1 is KGHDR, CDR2 SFDVKD. The CDR3 reads CATSDLASREVGELFF.

The chain links TRBV5-4 to TRBJ2-1; the D call of TRBD1 rests on TCRdb alone, since no DNA is present to check it. Germline values: CDR1 SGHNT, CDR2 YYREEE (reference sequence). The CDR3 runs to 17 residues. The CDR3 loop reads CASSPWFGTGEYNEQFF.

The chain combines TRBV7-8 with TRBJ2-5; TCRdb lists TRBD2, though no DNA is available to test this call. The CDR3 totals 19 residues. The germline V gene encodes CDR1 SGHVS and CDR2 FQNEAQ. This CDR3 reads CASSLNPVPSGRARKTQYF.

By frequency, this clonotype registers medium-sized (0.01 to 0.1%). The chain recombines TRBV11-2 with TRBJ2-2. The CDR3 contains 14 residues. Germline V lookup: CDR1 SGHAT, CDR2 FQNNGV. CDR3 residues: CASSSDPNTGELFF.

According to its frequency, this clonotype is medium-sized. This chain links TRBV20-1 with TRBJ2-7; without DNA, the TCRdb call of TRBD2 cannot be checked. This CDR3 has 16 residues. Germline V gene data show CDR1 as DFQATT and CDR2 as SNEGSKA (reference sequence). CDR3 protein: CSAPIGLAGEVNEQYF.

The chain has TRBV7-9 and TRBJ1-1. The V gene's germline CDR1 is SEHNR and CDR2 FQNEAQ (reference sequence). The CDR3 has 16 residues. CDR3 sequence: CASSEFVLSRNTEAFF. Filled out from reference TRBV7-9 and TRBJ1-1, the complete variable domain reads DTGVSQNPRHKITKRGQNVTFRCDPISEHNRLYWYRQTLGQGPEFLTYFQNEAQLEKSRLLSDRFSAERPKGSFSTLEIQRTEQGDSAMYLCASSEFVLSRNTEAFFGQGTRLTVV.

V gene TRBV29-1 combines with J gene TRBJ1-1; TCRdb lists TRBD1, though no DNA is available to test this call. From germline, CDR1 is SQVTM and CDR2 ANQGSEA. This CDR3 comprises 14 residues. CDR3 in amino acids: CSASNRGVNTEAFF.

This clonotype is called medium-sized based on its frequency. The chain carries TRBV23-1 and TRBJ2-4; the TRBD1 assignment by TCRdb is unverifiable without DNA. TRBV23-1 belongs to the ORF category, with a function that is uncertain. The CDR3 extends over 18 amino acids. CDR3: CASSQPPGQGPQAHIQYF.

The V and J genes are TRBV6-4 and TRBJ2-1; TCRdb's D call, TRBD1, is unchecked because there is no DNA. CDR1 and CDR2 (germline): MRHNA, SNTAGT. CDR3 size: 15 residues. The CDR3 region is CASSHGQEGYNEQFF.

The chain joins TRBV9 to TRBJ2-3; with no DNA, the TCRdb D assignment of TRBD2 cannot be verified. CDR3 length: 15 amino acids. CDR1 SGDLS and CDR2 YYNGEE come from the germline V gene. CDR3 sequence: CASSVGSGATDTQYF.